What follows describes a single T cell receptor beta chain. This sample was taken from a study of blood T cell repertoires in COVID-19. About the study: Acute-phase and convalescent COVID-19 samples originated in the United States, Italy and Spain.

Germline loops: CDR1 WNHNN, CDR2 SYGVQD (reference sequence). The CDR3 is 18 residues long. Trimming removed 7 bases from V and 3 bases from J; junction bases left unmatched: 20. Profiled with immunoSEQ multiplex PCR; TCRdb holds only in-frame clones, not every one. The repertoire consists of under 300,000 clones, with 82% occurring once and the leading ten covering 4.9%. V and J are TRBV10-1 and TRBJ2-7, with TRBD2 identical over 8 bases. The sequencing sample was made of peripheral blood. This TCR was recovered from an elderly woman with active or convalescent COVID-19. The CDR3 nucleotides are TGCGCCAGCACCGTGGGACTAGGGCCCTTAAGATCAAGCTACGAGCAGTACTTC. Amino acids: CASTVGLGPLRSSYEQYF.